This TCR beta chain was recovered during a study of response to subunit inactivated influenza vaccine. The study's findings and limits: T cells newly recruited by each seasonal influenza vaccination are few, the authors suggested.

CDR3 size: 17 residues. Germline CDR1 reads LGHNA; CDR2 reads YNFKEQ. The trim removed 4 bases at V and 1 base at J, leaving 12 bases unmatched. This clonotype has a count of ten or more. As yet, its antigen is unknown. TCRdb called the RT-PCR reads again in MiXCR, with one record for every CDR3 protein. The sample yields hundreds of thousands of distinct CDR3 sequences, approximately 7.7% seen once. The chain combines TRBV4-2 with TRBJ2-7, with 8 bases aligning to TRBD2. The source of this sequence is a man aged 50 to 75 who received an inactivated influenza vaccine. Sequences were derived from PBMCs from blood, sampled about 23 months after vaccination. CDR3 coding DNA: TGTGCCAGCAGCCCGGGAGGGACCGGGACCACTTCCTACGAGCAGTACTTC. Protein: CASSPGGTGTTSYEQYF.